This TCR beta chain was obtained from a study of spatial heterogeneity in lung cancer. Study-wide context: A T cell module score from matched bulk RNA-seq correlated strongly with TCR transcript counts in tumor regions. The average appearance count of each unique TCR and UMI combination in raw reads was more than ten.

Findings and limits, study-wide: How many expanded intratumoral alpha and beta TCRs were present tracked the tumor mutation count, which was a count of nonsynonymous mutations.

The CDR3 length is 14 residues. The trim removed 7 bases at V and 5 bases at J, leaving 7 bases unmatched. Time point denoted: sample taken at primary tumor resection. The donors were 65 to 85 patients with non-small cell lung cancer that was early-stage and untreated. Whole RNA, isolated from tumor, nontumor lung or frozen PBMC, was sequenced without prior sorting. This clonotype has just a few counts. What it recognizes is unknown. TCRdb fed the 5' RACE reads into MiXCR, producing one record per CDR3 protein. In the table there are about 22,000 distinct CDR3 sequences, 8.8% of which are singletons. This material consisted of lung tumor tissue, taken at surgery. The chain recombines TRBV12-3 or TRBV12-4 with TRBJ2-1, with 8 bases lining up with TRBD2. The source is a male donor with early-stage non-small cell lung cancer. The CDR3 loop reads CASNAGLGNNEQFF. In DNA, the CDR3 is TGTGCCAGCAACGCGGGACTAGGCAACAATGAGCAGTTCTTC.